This T cell receptor (beta chain) was sequenced during a study of blood T cell repertoires in COVID-19. Whole-study context: The origin of the acute and convalescent COVID-19 samples was the United States, Italy and Spain. In each case, the material was cDNA or gDNA derived from T cells, B-cell-depleted T cells, or PBMCs.

Trimming took off 3 bases at V and 1 base at J, with 15 bases between the two ends. This CDR3 contains 15 residues. The germline CDR1 and CDR2 sequences are SQVTM and ANQGSEA. Source study methods: Amplification from reference gene primers served as the basis for estimated nucleated cell counts. Generated by immunoSEQ multiplex PCR, the TCRdb table keeps only in-frame clones and is missing some. V and J calls plus clone size are reproduced from that table; the DNA served to infer D and trimming. The table records roughly 250,000 clones, over 75% of them present only once. The sequenced material came from peripheral blood. This receptor was identified in a woman aged 40 to 55 who had recovered from COVID-19. The rearrangement uses TRBV29-1 and TRBJ1-1; D uncertain. The CDR3 protein is CSVDSARKKNTEAFF. The CDR3 bases are TGCAGCGTTGATAGCGCGAGGAAGAAGAACACTGAAGCTTTCTTT.